This entry features one T cell receptor (beta chain) sequence. The data were produced by immunoSEQ multiplex PCR, yet TCRdb's version contains in-frame clones alone and is incomplete. The sample holds about 50,000 clones, 93% seen once. This record belongs to a study of cytomegalovirus exposure and HLA in healthy donors. The origin of this receptor is a woman aged 18-35 years in good health and CMV-seropositive. The specimen was PBMCs.

The CDR3 DNA is TGTGCCAGCACTAAGACTAGCGGGGGACCAACGAACACCGGGGAGCTGTTTTTT. As protein: CASTKTSGGPTNTGELFF. The J gene is TRBJ2-2, the V gene TRBV6-4, with 12 bases fitting TRBD2. J lost 0 bases, V lost 7 bases, and 9 bases had no gene match. The germline V gene has CDR1 MRHNA and CDR2 SNTAGT. The CDR3 is made up of 18 amino acids.